What follows is one T cell receptor beta chain and its context. The data stem from a study of blood T cell repertoires in COVID-19. Some clones are missing from TCRdb's copy, which holds only in-frame ones; the method was immunoSEQ multiplex PCR. The sample holds 98,000 or so clones, approximately 80% seen once. Sequencing was carried out using peripheral blood. The source of this sequence is a man between 60 and 75 years old with acute or convalescent COVID-19.

CDR3 bases: TGTGCCAGCAGATCGCGGGGGGGCCTCGGGGAGCTGTTTTTT. Its translation is CASRSRGGLGELFF. This chain uses TRBV3-1 (or the pseudogene TRBV3-2) with TRBJ2-2; 9 bases match TRBD2. Unmatched junction bases numbered 6, after V lost 6 bases and J lost 7 bases. The germline V gene encodes CDR1 LGHDT and CDR2 YNNKEL (reference sequence). The CDR3 totals 14 residues.